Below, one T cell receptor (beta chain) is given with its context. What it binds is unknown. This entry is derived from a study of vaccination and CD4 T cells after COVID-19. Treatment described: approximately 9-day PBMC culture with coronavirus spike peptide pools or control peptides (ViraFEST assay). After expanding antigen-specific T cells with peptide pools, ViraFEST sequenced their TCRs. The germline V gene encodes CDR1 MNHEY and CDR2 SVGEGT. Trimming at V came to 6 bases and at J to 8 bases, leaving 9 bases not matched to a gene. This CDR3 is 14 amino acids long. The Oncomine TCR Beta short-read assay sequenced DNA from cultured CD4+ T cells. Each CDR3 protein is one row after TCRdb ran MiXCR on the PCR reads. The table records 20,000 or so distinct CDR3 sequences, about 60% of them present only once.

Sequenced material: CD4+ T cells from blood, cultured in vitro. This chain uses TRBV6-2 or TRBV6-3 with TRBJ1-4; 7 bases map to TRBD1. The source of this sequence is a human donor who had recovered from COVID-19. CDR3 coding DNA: TGTGCCAGCAGCCGGACAGGATTACGGGAAAAACTGTTTTTT. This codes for CASSRTGLREKLFF.